This is a list of T cell receptor beta chains from one sample in a study of neoadjuvant anti-PD-1 for oral cavity cancer. Some clones are missing from TCRdb's copy, which holds only in-frame ones; the method was immunoSEQ multiplex PCR. The table includes 6,000 to 7,000 clones, roughly 50% detected once. The material was tumor tissue, obtained before nivolumab (anti-PD-1) treatment. These TCRs come from a person aged 35-79 years with oral cavity squamous cell carcinoma. Both conserved end residues are part of each CDR3. D genes are given only for firm matches. Some rows mark clone size as missing; the rest say once, few, many or name a class of expanded clone.

d_call: -
v_call: TRBV11-3
clone_size: few
j_call: TRBJ1-2
cdr3_aa: CASSPAGDGYTF
cdr3_nt: TGTGCCAGCAGCCCTGCGGGGGATGGCTACACCTTC

d_call: -
v_call: TRBV11-2
clone_size: few
j_call: TRBJ1-1
cdr3_aa: CASSLERNTEAFF
cdr3_nt: TGTGCCAGCAGCTTAGAAAGGAACACTGAAGCTTTCTTT

d_call: TRBD2
v_call: TRBV7-2
clone_size: -
j_call: TRBJ2-3
cdr3_aa: CASSRLAGGSTDTQYF
cdr3_nt: TGTGCCAGCAGCCGCTTAGCGGGGGGGAGCACAGATACGCAGTATTTT

d_call: -
v_call: TRBV25-1
clone_size: -
j_call: TRBJ1-1
cdr3_aa: CASTRGWNTEAFF
cdr3_nt: TGTGCCAGCACCCGGGGGTGGAACACTGAAGCTTTCTTT

d_call: TRBD2
v_call: TRBV7-2
clone_size: -
j_call: TRBJ2-3
cdr3_aa: CASSRTSGGYGDTQYF
cdr3_nt: TGTGCCAGCAGCCGGACTAGCGGGGGGTATGGGGATACGCAGTATTTT

d_call: -
v_call: TRBV7-3
clone_size: few
j_call: TRBJ2-1
cdr3_aa: CASSLGSSVGPYNEQFF
cdr3_nt: TGTGCCAGCAGCCTGGGGTCGTCAGTGGGCCCCTACAATGAGCAGTTCTTC

d_call: -
v_call: TRBV11-3
clone_size: -
j_call: TRBJ1-1
cdr3_aa: CASSLGAVNTEAFF
cdr3_nt: TGTGCCAGCAGCTTGGGGGCGGTGAACACTGAAGCTTTCTTT

d_call: TRBD1
v_call: TRBV4-2
clone_size: few
j_call: TRBJ1-2
cdr3_aa: CASSQEGQGVSGYTF
cdr3_nt: TGTGCCAGCAGCCAAGAGGGACAGGGGGTGAGTGGCTACACCTTC

d_call: TRBD1
v_call: TRBV5-6
clone_size: -
j_call: TRBJ1-2
cdr3_aa: CASSFRDRPYGYTF
cdr3_nt: TGTGCCAGCAGCTTCCGGGACAGGCCTTATGGCTACACCTTC

d_call: -
v_call: TRBV28
clone_size: -
j_call: TRBJ1-2
cdr3_aa: CASTLRGYGYTF
cdr3_nt: TGTGCCAGCACCTTGAGGGGCTATGGCTACACCTTC

d_call: -
v_call: TRBV2
clone_size: -
j_call: TRBJ2-2
cdr3_aa: CASSETGGSNTGELFF
cdr3_nt: TGTGCCAGCAGTGAAACGGGCGGTTCGAACACCGGGGAGCTGTTTTTT

d_call: -
v_call: TRBV6-5
clone_size: -
j_call: TRBJ1-2
cdr3_aa: CASSSRDTGSYGYTF
cdr3_nt: TGTGCCAGCAGTTCACGGGACACAGGATCGTATGGCTACACCTTC

d_call: TRBD2
v_call: TRBV7-2
clone_size: -
j_call: TRBJ2-2
cdr3_aa: CASFLGGGAELFF
cdr3_nt: TGTGCCAGCTTCTTGGGGGGGGGTGCGGAGCTGTTTTTT

d_call: -
v_call: TRBV5-4
clone_size: -
j_call: TRBJ1-6
cdr3_aa: CASSVDLHSPLHF
cdr3_nt: TGTGCCAGCAGCGTGGACCTACATTCACCCCTCCACTTT

d_call: -
v_call: TRBV4-2
clone_size: -
j_call: TRBJ1-1
cdr3_aa: CASSQVTVNFISMNTEAFF
cdr3_nt: TGTGCCAGCAGCCAGGTGACAGTGAACTTTATAAGCATGAACACTGAAGCTTTCTTT

d_call: -
v_call: TRBV6-1
clone_size: few
j_call: TRBJ2-6
cdr3_aa: CASSGDPLLNAGANVLTF
cdr3_nt: TGTGCCAGCAGTGGAGACCCACTGTTGAATGCTGGGGCCAACGTCCTGACTTTC

d_call: TRBD1
v_call: TRBV7-3
clone_size: -
j_call: TRBJ2-2
cdr3_aa: CASSLVAQGVNTGELFF
cdr3_nt: TGTGCCAGCAGCTTAGTTGCGCAGGGGGTGAATACCGGGGAGCTGTTTTTT

d_call: -
v_call: TRBV4-3
clone_size: -
j_call: TRBJ1-1
cdr3_aa: CASSQEYSPMAEAFF
cdr3_nt: TGCGCCAGCAGCCAAGAATACAGCCCCATGGCTGAAGCTTTCTTT

d_call: -
v_call: TRBV27
clone_size: -
j_call: TRBJ1-1
cdr3_aa: CASSFWGQRNTEAFF
cdr3_nt: TGTGCCAGCAGTTTCTGGGGGCAGCGGAACACTGAAGCTTTCTTT

d_call: TRBD1
v_call: TRBV19
clone_size: -
j_call: TRBJ2-7
cdr3_aa: CASSETGAHEQYF
cdr3_nt: TGTGCCAGTAGTGAGACAGGGGCCCACGAGCAGTACTTC

d_call: -
v_call: TRBV30
clone_size: few
j_call: TRBJ1-6
cdr3_aa: CAWSVGQRHSPLHF
cdr3_nt: TGTGCCTGGAGTGTAGGACAGCGGCATTCACCCCTCCACTTT

d_call: -
v_call: TRBV1
clone_size: -
j_call: TRBJ1-2
cdr3_aa: CTSIGTDSFNYGYTF
cdr3_nt: TGCACCAGCATCGGGACAGACTCCTTTAACTATGGCTACACCTTC

d_call: -
v_call: TRBV4-1
clone_size: -
j_call: TRBJ1-2
cdr3_aa: CASSQDIIQRTFYGYTF
cdr3_nt: TGCGCCAGCAGCCAAGATATTATACAGAGAACTTTCTATGGCTACACCTTC

d_call: -
v_call: TRBV2
clone_size: -
j_call: TRBJ2-4
cdr3_aa: CASRGEPGGNIQYF
cdr3_nt: TGTGCCAGCAGAGGGGAGCCAGGAGGAAACATTCAGTACTTC

d_call: -
v_call: TRBV11-2
clone_size: -
j_call: TRBJ1-1
cdr3_aa: CASSSGKGSTFF
cdr3_nt: TGTGCCAGCAGCTCGGGTAAGGGTAGTACCTTCTTT

d_call: TRBD2
v_call: TRBV10-3
clone_size: -
j_call: TRBJ2-2
cdr3_aa: CAISETGQRGGYTGELFF
cdr3_nt: TGTGCCATCAGTGAAACGGGACAGCGGGGGGGTTACACCGGGGAGCTGTTTTTT

d_call: -
v_call: TRBV28
clone_size: -
j_call: TRBJ2-1
cdr3_aa: CASSLPGGPTSSYNEQFF
cdr3_nt: TGTGCCAGCAGTCTCCCCGGGGGGCCGACTAGCTCCTACAATGAGCAGTTCTTC

d_call: TRBD2
v_call: TRBV4-3
clone_size: -
j_call: TRBJ2-3
cdr3_aa: CASSQDSPGTSWTETQYF
cdr3_nt: TGCGCCAGCAGCCAAGACTCCCCGGGGACTAGTTGGACGGAGACGCAGTATTTT

d_call: -
v_call: TRBV4-3
clone_size: -
j_call: TRBJ1-4
cdr3_aa: CASSPEGGGDEKLFF
cdr3_nt: TGCGCCAGCAGCCCCGAGGGGGGGGGCGATGAAAAACTGTTTTTT

d_call: -
v_call: TRBV19
clone_size: few
j_call: TRBJ2-5
cdr3_aa: CASSVRPEETQYF
cdr3_nt: TGTGCCAGTAGTGTACGACCAGAAGAGACCCAGTACTTC

d_call: -
v_call: TRBV7-8
clone_size: -
j_call: TRBJ1-1
cdr3_aa: CASSLLRQALGNTEAFF
cdr3_nt: TGTGCCAGCAGCTTACTCCGACAGGCCCTAGGGAACACTGAAGCTTTCTTT

d_call: -
v_call: TRBV5-6
clone_size: -
j_call: TRBJ2-1
cdr3_aa: CASSNNPGSGEQFF
cdr3_nt: TGTGCCAGCAGCAACAACCCGGGGAGCGGTGAGCAGTTCTTC

d_call: TRBD2
v_call: TRBV29-1
clone_size: -
j_call: TRBJ2-2
cdr3_aa: CSVQAGANTGELFF
cdr3_nt: TGCAGCGTTCAAGCGGGGGCCAACACCGGGGAGCTGTTTTTT

d_call: TRBD2
v_call: TRBV13
clone_size: -
j_call: TRBJ2-3
cdr3_aa: CASSLLAGAISTDTQYF
cdr3_nt: TGTGCCAGCAGCTTACTAGCGGGGGCCATCAGCACAGATACGCAGTATTTT

d_call: -
v_call: TRBV7-8
clone_size: -
j_call: TRBJ2-7
cdr3_aa: CASSFRSSYQYEQYF
cdr3_nt: TGTGCCAGCAGCTTCAGGTCTTCGTATCAGTACGAGCAGTACTTC

d_call: -
v_call: TRBV5-1
clone_size: -
j_call: TRBJ2-2
cdr3_aa: CASSLGQNTGELFF
cdr3_nt: TGCGCCAGCAGCTTGGGCCAGAACACCGGGGAGCTGTTTTTT

d_call: -
v_call: TRBV11-2
clone_size: -
j_call: TRBJ1-3
cdr3_aa: CASSLGFRGAAGNTIYF
cdr3_nt: TGTGCCAGCAGCTTAGGGTTCAGGGGAGCTGCTGGAAACACCATATATTTT

d_call: TRBD1
v_call: TRBV18
clone_size: few
j_call: TRBJ2-7
cdr3_aa: CASSLQGVGEQYF
cdr3_nt: TGTGCCAGCTCACTACAGGGGGTGGGCGAGCAGTACTTC

d_call: -
v_call: TRBV7-2
clone_size: few
j_call: TRBJ2-7
cdr3_aa: CAIQRPGRAYEQYF
cdr3_nt: TGTGCCATACAAAGGCCCGGGCGGGCCTACGAGCAGTACTTC

d_call: TRBD2
v_call: TRBV5-8
clone_size: -
j_call: TRBJ2-3
cdr3_aa: CASSFPLAGMHSTDTQYF
cdr3_nt: TGTGCCAGCAGCTTCCCGCTAGCGGGGATGCATAGCACAGATACGCAGTATTTT

d_call: TRBD2
v_call: TRBV5-1
clone_size: medium-sized
j_call: TRBJ2-5
cdr3_aa: CASSLLAGGPETQYF
cdr3_nt: TGCGCCAGCAGCTTGTTAGCGGGGGGGCCGGAGACCCAGTACTTC

d_call: -
v_call: TRBV11-2
clone_size: -
j_call: TRBJ1-1
cdr3_aa: CASSLVAGSYTEAFF
cdr3_nt: TGTGCCAGCAGCTTAGTTGCGGGGTCGTACACTGAAGCTTTCTTT

d_call: TRBD1
v_call: TRBV15
clone_size: few
j_call: TRBJ2-2
cdr3_aa: CATSREPARGQGRVGELFF
cdr3_nt: TGTGCCACCAGCAGAGAGCCCGCCAGGGGACAGGGAAGGGTCGGGGAGCTGTTTTTT

d_call: -
v_call: TRBV7-9
clone_size: -
j_call: TRBJ2-3
cdr3_aa: CASSTPMGTDTQYF
cdr3_nt: TGTGCCAGCAGCACTCCGATGGGCACAGATACGCAGTATTTT

d_call: TRBD1
v_call: TRBV5-1
clone_size: -
j_call: TRBJ2-5
cdr3_aa: CASSINRGETQYF
cdr3_nt: TGCGCCAGCAGCATAAACAGGGGAGAGACCCAGTACTTC

d_call: -
v_call: TRBV7-2
clone_size: -
j_call: TRBJ2-7
cdr3_aa: CASSRQRVGEQYF
cdr3_nt: TGTGCCAGCAGCCGACAGAGGGTCGGCGAGCAGTACTTC

d_call: -
v_call: TRBV6-4
clone_size: few
j_call: TRBJ2-2
cdr3_aa: CASRRYTGELFF
cdr3_nt: TGTGCCAGCAGACGATACACCGGGGAGCTGTTTTTT

d_call: -
v_call: TRBV6-1
clone_size: few
j_call: TRBJ1-2
cdr3_aa: CASSEGGRVSGYTF
cdr3_nt: TGTGCCAGCAGTGAAGGGGGGAGGGTGTCTGGCTACACCTTC

d_call: TRBD1
v_call: TRBV4-1
clone_size: -
j_call: TRBJ1-5
cdr3_aa: CASSQAVLTGKDQPQHF
cdr3_nt: TGCGCCAGCAGCCAAGCCGTATTGACAGGGAAAGATCAGCCCCAGCATTTT

d_call: TRBD2
v_call: TRBV5-8
clone_size: -
j_call: TRBJ2-3
cdr3_aa: CASSRGTSGETDTQYF
cdr3_nt: TGTGCCAGCAGCCGAGGGACTAGCGGGGAAACAGATACGCAGTATTTT

d_call: TRBD1
v_call: TRBV4-3
clone_size: few
j_call: TRBJ1-4
cdr3_aa: CASSQSGQVGEKLFF
cdr3_nt: TGCGCCAGCAGCCAATCGGGACAGGTGGGAGAAAAACTGTTTTTT

d_call: -
v_call: TRBV7-2
clone_size: -
j_call: TRBJ2-7
cdr3_aa: CASSLAGGNAYEQYF
cdr3_nt: TGTGCCAGCAGCTTAGCAGGGGGGAACGCCTACGAGCAGTACTTC

d_call: -
v_call: TRBV11-2
clone_size: -
j_call: TRBJ1-2
cdr3_aa: CASSAATGRANYGYTF
cdr3_nt: TGTGCCAGCAGCGCTGCTACAGGGAGAGCTAACTATGGCTACACCTTC

d_call: -
v_call: TRBV6-7
clone_size: -
j_call: TRBJ2-1
cdr3_aa: CTPSKKDNEQFF
cdr3_nt: TGTACCCCAAGTAAGAAAGACAATGAGCAGTTCTTC

d_call: TRBD1
v_call: TRBV6-6
clone_size: -
j_call: TRBJ2-1
cdr3_aa: CASTLRQGGQFF
cdr3_nt: TGTGCCAGCACCTTACGACAGGGTGGGCAGTTCTTC

d_call: -
v_call: TRBV10-2
clone_size: -
j_call: TRBJ1-5
cdr3_aa: CASSEVRGSQPQHF
cdr3_nt: TGCGCCAGCAGTGAGGTCCGGGGGTCTCAGCCCCAGCATTTT

d_call: -
v_call: TRBV6-1
clone_size: -
j_call: TRBJ2-7
cdr3_aa: CASSESAGGGMDEQYF
cdr3_nt: TGTGCCAGCAGTGAATCCGCAGGGGGAGGTATGGACGAGCAGTACTTC